This T cell receptor beta chain was obtained from a study of shared clonotypes between healthy human individuals. Whole-study results and caveats: Sampling involved blood alone; tissue repertoires likely differ.

The CDR3 is 14 amino acids. Germline CDR1 is LNHDA and CDR2 is SQIVND (reference sequence). V was shortened by 3 bases and J by 1 base, with 9 bases between the two germline ends. This clone was found a few times. Its antigen is not identified. Each replicate PCR on the sorted subsets used around 200 ng DNA (approximately 33,000 T cell genomes). Per the original data handling: ImmunoSEQ junction-only sequences lacked quality scores, so their filtering differed. Method: immunoSEQ multiplex PCR; TCRdb's copy keeps in-frame clones and lacks some. V and J calls and clone size follow that table, whereas D and trimming were derived from the DNA. The sample lists about 2.1 million clones; 80% to 95% were seen once. Terminally differentiated effector memory CD45RA+ cells were excluded from the naive CD8 cells, which were CD45RO-negative and positively selected for CCR7.

This receptor was identified in a man aged 18 to 29 in good health. Some clones in this sample may be carry-over from other donors' samples. V usage is TRBV19 and J usage is TRBJ1-1; D uncertain. Specimen: naive CD8+ T cells from PBMCs. DNA of the CDR3: TGTGCCAGTAGTATGACCGGGAAGAACACTGAAGCTTTCTTT. Translated: CASSMTGKNTEAFF.